These T cell receptor beta chains were read from a single sample in a study of cytomegalovirus exposure and HLA in healthy donors. Clones were sequenced by immunoSEQ multiplex PCR, and TCRdb holds only the in-frame ones, with some missing. The sample comprises about 180,000 clones, around 81% of which are singletons, and around 6% rests with the top ten. Sequenced input: PBMCs. The receptors come from a man in his forties in good health and CMV-seronegative. CDR3s include the opening cysteine and the closing phenylalanine or tryptophan. A D gene is named only where the DNA matches it firmly. Part of the rows lack a size; the others show once, few, many or a class for expanded clones.

j_gene,len,v_gene,abundance,d_gene,CDR3aa,CDR3nt
TRBJ2-3,15,TRBV5-6,-,-,CASSLAGVSTDTQYF,TGTGCCAGCAGCTTGGCCGGGGTCTCCACAGATACGCAGTATTTT
TRBJ1-4,15,TRBV19,-,-,CASSPLTRPNEKLFF,TGTGCCAGTAGTCCACTGACCAGGCCGAATGAAAAACTGTTTTTT
TRBJ2-2,14,TRBV5-1,-,-,CASSWGQNTGELFF,TGCGCCAGCAGCTGGGGACAGAACACCGGGGAGCTGTTTTTT
TRBJ1-2,15,TRBV2,few,TRBD1,CASSEARTGGHGYTF,TGTGCCAGCAGTGAAGCAAGGACAGGGGGCCATGGCTACACCTTC
TRBJ2-7,13,TRBV29-1,-,-,CSARTDTSYEQYF,TGCAGCGCACGGACGGACACATCCTACGAGCAGTACTTC
TRBJ2-1,13,TRBV4-1,once,-,CASSQDPRDEQFF,TGCGCCAGCAGCCAAGATCCGCGGGATGAGCAGTTCTTC
TRBJ2-2,14,TRBV5-4,-,-,CASSRDTLTGELFF,TGTGCCAGCAGCCGGGACACACTTACCGGGGAGCTGTTTTTT
TRBJ2-5,15,TRBV5-8,-,TRBD1,CASSPQGVNVETQYF,TGTGCCAGCAGCCCGCAGGGGGTTAACGTGGAGACCCAGTACTTC
TRBJ2-2,16,TRBV4-3,-,TRBD1,CASSVRTGDYTGELFF,TGCGCCAGCAGCGTACGGACAGGGGATTACACCGGGGAGCTGTTTTTT
TRBJ2-5,15,TRBV5-6,-,TRBD1,CASSFRDRGGETQYF,TGTGCCAGCAGCTTCCGGGACAGGGGGGGAGAGACCCAGTACTTC
TRBJ2-1,15,TRBV5-4,-,TRBD1,CASRRPGQGRDEQFF,TGTGCCAGCAGACGCCCGGGACAGGGTAGGGATGAGCAGTTCTTC
TRBJ2-7,14,TRBV6-5,once,TRBD1,CASTPTGDSYEQYF,TGTGCCAGCACCCCTACAGGGGATAGCTACGAGCAGTACTTC
TRBJ2-7,13,TRBV7-2,-,-,CASSLETAYEQYF,TGTGCCAGCAGCTTAGAGACTGCCTACGAGCAGTACTTC
TRBJ1-2,13,TRBV2,-,-,CASSGWQNYGYTF,TGTGCCAGCAGTGGGTGGCAGAACTATGGCTACACCTTC
TRBJ2-4,15,TRBV6-1,-,-,CASSDRVEAKNIQYF,TGTGCCAGCAGTGATCGGGTCGAAGCCAAAAACATTCAGTACTTC
TRBJ2-1,15,TRBV6-4,-,TRBD2,CASSEQTSGLNEQFF,TGTGCCAGCAGTGAACAAACTAGCGGCCTCAATGAGCAGTTCTTC
TRBJ1-3,14,TRBV10-3,few,TRBD1,CAIRTGGSGNTIYF,TGTGCCATCAGAACAGGGGGCTCTGGAAACACCATATATTTT
TRBJ1-1,17,TRBV18,-,TRBD1,CASSRDRGGYRNTEAFF,TGTGCCAGCTCACGGGACAGGGGAGGATACCGGAACACTGAAGCTTTCTTT
TRBJ2-2,14,TRBV6-1,-,-,CASSSGPAPGELFF,TGTGCCAGCAGCTCAGGTCCGGCCCCCGGGGAGCTGTTTTTT
TRBJ1-1,13,TRBV5-1,-,-,CASSGSGGFEAFF,TGCGCCAGCAGTGGTTCCGGGGGTTTTGAAGCTTTCTTT
TRBJ2-4,14,TRBV5-4,-,-,CASSLASQLNIQYF,TGTGCCAGCAGCTTGGCCTCCCAGTTAAACATTCAGTACTTC
TRBJ2-5,11,TRBV29-1,few,-,CSVAREETQYF,TGCAGCGTTGCGAGGGAAGAGACCCAGTACTTC
TRBJ2-7,15,TRBV7-2,-,-,CASSLGFGLSYEQYF,TGTGCCAGCAGCTTAGGTTTCGGGTTATCCTACGAGCAGTACTTC
TRBJ1-5,14,TRBV9,-,-,CASRIGGGNQPQHF,TGTGCCAGCAGAATCGGCGGGGGGAATCAGCCCCAGCATTTT
TRBJ1-5,15,TRBV19,-,-,CASSPSGYSNQPQHF,TGTGCCAGTAGTCCCTCAGGTTATAGCAATCAGCCCCAGCATTTT
TRBJ1-2,14,TRBV27,-,-,CASSEAGRVYGYTF,TGTGCCAGCAGTGAAGCAGGTCGTGTCTATGGCTACACCTTC